This T cell receptor beta chain comes out of a study of blood T cell repertoires in COVID-19. The sample holds a few counts of this clone. From germline, CDR1 is LNHDA and CDR2 SQIVND (reference sequence). The CDR3 is 16 amino acids. V was pared by 7 bases and J by 6 bases, with 24 bases between. Produced via immunoSEQ multiplex PCR; TCRdb's table is partial and in-frame only. Of tens of thousands of clones in the sample, over 65% were seen once. This chain connects TRBV19 to TRBJ1-2; D unresolved. The sequence derives from a human donor in a cohort sampled during active COVID-19. Input material: peripheral blood. CDR3 region: CASNLFHGLFSDGYTF. In DNA, the CDR3 is TGTGCCAGTAACCTATTCCACGGACTTTTTTCGGATGGCTACACCTTC.